This T cell receptor (beta chain) comes out of a study of cytomegalovirus exposure and HLA in healthy donors. V lost 8 bases to trimming and J lost 4 bases, with 16 bases between them. Per germline, CDR1 SGHRS and CDR2 YFSETQ. The CDR3 extends over 13 amino acids. The table came from immunoSEQ multiplex PCR; TCRdb's copy has only in-frame clones and leaves some out. The sample includes 70,000 or so clones, 94% of them seen just once. This clone has just a few counts. Sequenced input: PBMCs. This rearrangement joins TRBV5-1 to TRBJ2-7; D is possibly TRBD1 (6 bases). This TCR was sampled from a woman younger than 35 in good health and CMV-seropositive. The DNA for the CDR3 is TGCGCCAGTCCGCTCGGACAGAGGTACGAGCAGTACTTC. Protein sequence: CASPLGQRYEQYF.